The rows below give T cell receptor beta chains drawn from one sample of a study of blood T cell repertoires in COVID-19. Measured with immunoSEQ multiplex PCR; TCRdb has only the in-frame clones, and not every one. The table lists about 310,000 clones, 75% to 90% of them singletons. Sequences were obtained from PBMCs or T cells enriched from blood (not recorded which). The source is a man in his sixties who had recovered from COVID-19. Both conserved end residues are part of each CDR3. The order of the fields is V gene, J gene, clone size, D gene, CDR3 protein, CDR3 DNA. A D gene is named only where the DNA matches it firmly. Where a row states a size, it is once, few, many or the class of an expanded clone; other rows omit it.

V gene: TRBV29-1
J gene: TRBJ2-1
clone size: .
D gene: TRBD2
CDR3 protein: CSVTWTSGSLNEQFF
CDR3 DNA: TGCAGCGTTACGTGGACTAGCGGGTCTCTCAATGAGCAGTTCTTC

V gene: TRBV5-1
J gene: TRBJ2-7
clone size: .
D gene: TRBD2
CDR3 protein: CASSLAEGLLYEQYF
CDR3 DNA: TGCGCCAGCAGCTTGGCCGAGGGACTACTCTACGAGCAGTACTTC

V gene: TRBV7-2
J gene: TRBJ1-2
clone size: .
D gene: .
CDR3 protein: CASSTRQAYGYTF
CDR3 DNA: TGTGCCAGCAGCACACGACAGGCGTATGGCTACACCTTC

V gene: TRBV5-4
J gene: TRBJ1-4
clone size: .
D gene: TRBD1
CDR3 protein: CASSENRGLNEKLFF
CDR3 DNA: TGTGCCAGCAGCGAGAACAGGGGACTGAATGAAAAACTGTTTTTT

V gene: TRBV9
J gene: TRBJ2-7
clone size: .
D gene: .
CDR3 protein: CASSVAPLLLPPYEQYF
CDR3 DNA: TGTGCCAGCAGCGTAGCCCCACTACTCCTTCCCCCCTACGAGCAGTACTTC

V gene: TRBV13
J gene: TRBJ2-5
clone size: .
D gene: TRBD2
CDR3 protein: CASSLLGLAQETQYF
CDR3 DNA: TGTGCCAGCAGCTTATTAGGACTAGCCCAAGAGACCCAGTACTTC

V gene: TRBV19
J gene: TRBJ1-5
clone size: .
D gene: .
CDR3 protein: CASSSTGRDNQPQHF
CDR3 DNA: TGTGCCAGTAGCTCTACAGGGAGGGATAATCAGCCCCAGCATTTT

V gene: TRBV5-1
J gene: TRBJ2-3
clone size: few
D gene: TRBD2
CDR3 protein: CASSALAGGNTDTQYF
CDR3 DNA: TGCGCCAGCAGCGCCTTAGCGGGAGGAAACACAGATACGCAGTATTTT

V gene: TRBV5-4
J gene: TRBJ2-5
clone size: .
D gene: TRBD2
CDR3 protein: CASSALAGFYRETQYF
CDR3 DNA: TGTGCCAGCAGCGCCTTAGCGGGGTTCTACAGAGAGACCCAGTACTTC

V gene: TRBV30
J gene: TRBJ2-1
clone size: many
D gene: .
CDR3 protein: CAWSVGSGSYNEQFF
CDR3 DNA: TGTGCCTGGAGTGTGGGTAGCGGCTCCTACAATGAGCAGTTCTTC

V gene: TRBV3-1/TRBV3-2
J gene: TRBJ2-1
clone size: few
D gene: TRBD2
CDR3 protein: CASSQGLAGGGSEQFF
CDR3 DNA: TGTGCCAGCAGCCAAGGACTAGCGGGAGGCGGGAGTGAGCAGTTCTTC

V gene: TRBV18
J gene: TRBJ2-7
clone size: .
D gene: TRBD2
CDR3 protein: CASSPPAGAYEQYF
CDR3 DNA: TGTGCCAGCTCACCACCCGCGGGGGCCTACGAGCAGTACTTC

V gene: TRBV7-3
J gene: TRBJ2-2
clone size: once
D gene: .
CDR3 protein: CASGAASANTGELFF
CDR3 DNA: TGTGCCAGCGGCGCCGCTAGCGCGAACACCGGGGAGCTGTTTTTT

V gene: TRBV9
J gene: TRBJ2-3
clone size: .
D gene: TRBD2
CDR3 protein: CASSVEPAGAATDTQYF
CDR3 DNA: TGTGCCAGCAGCGTAGAACCGGCGGGAGCGGCCACAGATACGCAGTATTTT

V gene: TRBV3-1/TRBV3-2
J gene: TRBJ2-1
clone size: few
D gene: .
CDR3 protein: CASSRGSGNEQFF
CDR3 DNA: TGTGCCAGCAGCCGAGGGAGCGGCAATGAGCAGTTCTTC

V gene: TRBV19
J gene: TRBJ2-3
clone size: few
D gene: TRBD2
CDR3 protein: CASSIRLAGAGDTQYF
CDR3 DNA: TGTGCCAGTAGTATTAGACTAGCGGGAGCTGGAGATACGCAGTATTTT

V gene: TRBV7-2
J gene: TRBJ1-6
clone size: .
D gene: .
CDR3 protein: CASSRKTGVDNSPLHF
CDR3 DNA: TGTGCCAGCAGTCGTAAAACAGGCGTAGATAATTCACCCCTCCACTTT

V gene: TRBV5-1
J gene: TRBJ2-7
clone size: .
D gene: .
CDR3 protein: CASSLLRNYEQYF
CDR3 DNA: TGCGCCAGCAGCTTACTCAGGAACTACGAGCAGTACTTC

V gene: TRBV5-1
J gene: TRBJ2-5
clone size: .
D gene: TRBD2
CDR3 protein: CASSLVAGVETQYF
CDR3 DNA: TGCGCCAGCAGCTTGGTGGCGGGAGTAGAGACCCAGTACTTC

V gene: TRBV27
J gene: TRBJ2-1
clone size: .
D gene: .
CDR3 protein: CASSLLGSSYEQFF
CDR3 DNA: TGTGCCAGCAGTTTACTCGGGAGCTCCTATGAGCAGTTCTTC

V gene: TRBV6-1
J gene: TRBJ2-7
clone size: .
D gene: TRBD2
CDR3 protein: CASSEWGGGSYEQYF
CDR3 DNA: TGTGCCAGCAGTGAATGGGGGGGAGGGTCCTACGAGCAGTACTTC

V gene: TRBV9
J gene: TRBJ2-1
clone size: .
D gene: .
CDR3 protein: CASSAQGGGNEQFF
CDR3 DNA: TGTGCCAGCAGCGCCCAAGGGGGGGGCAATGAGCAGTTCTTC

V gene: TRBV2
J gene: TRBJ2-1
clone size: once
D gene: TRBD2
CDR3 protein: CASSVGLAGGIHEQFF
CDR3 DNA: TGTGCCAGCAGCGTAGGACTAGCGGGAGGGATTCATGAGCAGTTCTTC

V gene: TRBV18
J gene: TRBJ2-5
clone size: .
D gene: TRBD2
CDR3 protein: CASSPGTSGSLTQETQYF
CDR3 DNA: TGTGCCAGCTCACCCGGGACTAGCGGGAGTCTGACCCAAGAGACCCAGTACTTC

V gene: TRBV5-4
J gene: TRBJ1-2
clone size: .
D gene: TRBD1
CDR3 protein: CASRLSRTGESSYGYTF
CDR3 DNA: TGTGCCAGCAGGCTATCCCGGACAGGAGAAAGCAGCTATGGCTACACCTTC

V gene: TRBV28
J gene: TRBJ1-2
clone size: .
D gene: .
CDR3 protein: CASRGSYYGYTF
CDR3 DNA: TGTGCCAGCAGGGGGAGTTACTATGGCTACACCTTC

V gene: TRBV7-7
J gene: TRBJ2-5
clone size: .
D gene: .
CDR3 protein: CASSSPGLVQETQYF
CDR3 DNA: TGTGCTAGCAGCTCCCCGGGACTGGTCCAAGAGACCCAGTACTTC

V gene: TRBV5-4
J gene: TRBJ1-2
clone size: .
D gene: TRBD1
CDR3 protein: CASSLPGQGGNGYTF
CDR3 DNA: TGTGCCAGCAGCCTTCCGGGACAGGGTGGAAATGGCTACACCTTC

V gene: TRBV5-4
J gene: TRBJ2-2
clone size: .
D gene: .
CDR3 protein: CASRGGVANTGELFF
CDR3 DNA: TGTGCCAGCAGAGGGGGGGTAGCGAACACCGGGGAGCTGTTTTTT

V gene: TRBV27
J gene: TRBJ2-7
clone size: .
D gene: TRBD1
CDR3 protein: CASSVKPMRGQEYF
CDR3 DNA: TGTGCCAGCAGTGTAAAACCAATGAGGGGGCAGGAGTACTTC

V gene: TRBV27
J gene: TRBJ2-7
clone size: .
D gene: TRBD1
CDR3 protein: CASSFQGYAGTGKSYEQYF
CDR3 DNA: TGTGCCAGCAGCTTCCAGGGGTATGCCGGGACAGGAAAATCCTACGAGCAGTACTTC

V gene: TRBV19
J gene: TRBJ2-2
clone size: .
D gene: TRBD1
CDR3 protein: CASSMPPGQGRPGELFF
CDR3 DNA: TGTGCCAGTAGTATGCCCCCGGGACAGGGCCGCCCCGGGGAGCTGTTTTTT

V gene: TRBV6-5
J gene: TRBJ1-1
clone size: few
D gene: .
CDR3 protein: CASSYGAPWDTEAFF
CDR3 DNA: TGTGCCAGCAGTTACGGGGCACCCTGGGACACTGAAGCTTTCTTT

V gene: TRBV28
J gene: TRBJ1-1
clone size: .
D gene: .
CDR3 protein: CASSLPTDRTEAFF
CDR3 DNA: TGTGCCAGCAGTTTACCGACAGACCGCACTGAAGCTTTCTTT

V gene: TRBV5-1
J gene: TRBJ1-6
clone size: .
D gene: TRBD1
CDR3 protein: CASSMMPTGDNSPLHF
CDR3 DNA: TGCGCCAGCAGCATGATGCCAACAGGGGATAATTCACCCCTCCACTTT

V gene: TRBV5-1
J gene: TRBJ1-2
clone size: .
D gene: .
CDR3 protein: CASSLVGQIYGYTF
CDR3 DNA: TGCGCCAGCAGCTTGGTCGGACAGATCTATGGCTACACCTTC

V gene: TRBV19
J gene: TRBJ1-1
clone size: .
D gene: .
CDR3 protein: CASSPPQAVTEAFF
CDR3 DNA: TGTGCCAGTAGTCCCCCGCAGGCAGTCACTGAAGCTTTCTTT

V gene: TRBV6-5
J gene: TRBJ2-3
clone size: .
D gene: .
CDR3 protein: CASSYTNTDTQYF
CDR3 DNA: TGTGCCAGCAGTTATACTAACACAGATACGCAGTATTTT

V gene: TRBV10-3
J gene: TRBJ2-5
clone size: .
D gene: TRBD1
CDR3 protein: CAIRGDRGKETQYF
CDR3 DNA: TGTGCCATCAGGGGAGACAGGGGCAAAGAGACCCAGTACTTC

V gene: TRBV4-3
J gene: TRBJ1-2
clone size: .
D gene: .
CDR3 protein: CASSQEFQGRGYTF
CDR3 DNA: TGCGCCAGCAGCCAAGAATTCCAGGGTCGTGGCTACACCTTC